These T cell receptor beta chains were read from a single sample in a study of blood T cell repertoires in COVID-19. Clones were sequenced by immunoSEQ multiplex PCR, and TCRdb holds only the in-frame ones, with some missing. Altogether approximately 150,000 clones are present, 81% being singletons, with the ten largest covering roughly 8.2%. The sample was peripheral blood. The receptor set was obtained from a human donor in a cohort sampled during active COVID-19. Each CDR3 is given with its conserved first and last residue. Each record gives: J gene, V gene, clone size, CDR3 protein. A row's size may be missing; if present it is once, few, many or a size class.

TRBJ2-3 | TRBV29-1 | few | CSGRLTGYTDTQYF
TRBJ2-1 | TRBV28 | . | CASSSGGAYNEQFF
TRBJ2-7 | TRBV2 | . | CASGGPLTYEQYF
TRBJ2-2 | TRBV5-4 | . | CASSYPQANTGELFF
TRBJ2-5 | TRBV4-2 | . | CASSLSGSPEETQYF
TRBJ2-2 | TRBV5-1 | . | CASALGGGAWSTGELFF
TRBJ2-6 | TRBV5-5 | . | CASSLLAAAGGANVLTF
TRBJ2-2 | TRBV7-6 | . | CASSLTRTGELFF
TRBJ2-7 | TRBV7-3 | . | CASTLGHVYEQYF
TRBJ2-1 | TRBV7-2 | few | CASSSQSGATYNEQFF
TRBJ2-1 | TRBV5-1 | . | CASSSAQGGGYNEQFF
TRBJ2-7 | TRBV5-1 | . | CASSLDAGGYTYEQYF
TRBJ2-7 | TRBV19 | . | CASSRGLAGGKRYEQYF
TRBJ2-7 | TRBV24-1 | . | CATSETTGRLGEQYF
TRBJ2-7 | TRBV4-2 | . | CASSQTPREGYEQYF
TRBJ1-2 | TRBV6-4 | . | CASSDDAGPAVSGYTF
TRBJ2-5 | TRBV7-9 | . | CASSLATGKETQYF
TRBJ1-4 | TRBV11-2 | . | CASSLSQGLEKLFF
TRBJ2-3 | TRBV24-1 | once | CATAVGSTDTQYF
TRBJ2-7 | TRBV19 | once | CASSTKTTQGYEQYF
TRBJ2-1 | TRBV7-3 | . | CASSPPGGTYNEQFF
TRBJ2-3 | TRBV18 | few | CASSLFGQSTDTQYF
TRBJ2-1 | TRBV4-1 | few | CASTTGGFSYNEQFF
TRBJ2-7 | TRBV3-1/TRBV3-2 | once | CASSQGQGYEQYF
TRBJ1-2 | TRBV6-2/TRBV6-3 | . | CASSLPGGGYTF
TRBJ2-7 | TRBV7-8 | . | CASSPWRASSYEQYF
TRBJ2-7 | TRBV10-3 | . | CAIKRSQGEFEQYF
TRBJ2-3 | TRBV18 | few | CASSGTSADTQYF
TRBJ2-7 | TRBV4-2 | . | CASSQADRDHYEQYF
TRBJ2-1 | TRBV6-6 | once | CASSYSGGGRVLEEFF
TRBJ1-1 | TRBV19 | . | CASTVPQGRKAFF
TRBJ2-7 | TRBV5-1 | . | CASSLVAGGTYEQYF
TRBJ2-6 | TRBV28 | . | CASSFSSGANVLTF
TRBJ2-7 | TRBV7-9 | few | CASSTSSGQGTYEQYF
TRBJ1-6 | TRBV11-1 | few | CASSERTGNNSPLHF
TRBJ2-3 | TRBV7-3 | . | CASSGGRADTQYF
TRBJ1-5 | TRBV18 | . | CASSPQRGAADQPQHF
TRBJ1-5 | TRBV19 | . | CASSTPTAGNQPQHF
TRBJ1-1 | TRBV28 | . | CASNLDRMAFF
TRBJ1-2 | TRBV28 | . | CASSTSGTGNYGYTF
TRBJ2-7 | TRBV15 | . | CATSRDRARYEQYF
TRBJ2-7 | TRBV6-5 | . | CASRPMRGSYEQYF
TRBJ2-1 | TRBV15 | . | CATSRYGVSSYNEQFF
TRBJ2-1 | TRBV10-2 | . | CASSAPGLDEQFF